A single sample is the source of the 25 T cell receptor beta chains below, sequenced in a study of T cell responses to AZD1222 COVID-19 vaccine. Here immunoSEQ multiplex PCR was the method, and the copy in TCRdb shows in-frame clones only, minus some. The sample includes approximately 150,000 clones, roughly 92% of them seen just once. Material: peripheral blood, obtained on day 0 of AZD1222 vaccination. These TCRs come from an adult in good health.

The genes are TRBV27 and TRBJ2-1; 9 bases agree with TRBD2. V lost 3 bases and J lost 6; bases outside the gene matches: 3. CDR1 and CDR2 from the germline V gene are MNHEY and SMNVEV (reference sequence). This CDR3 contains 14 residues. CDR3 DNA: TGTGCCAGCAGTTTTAGCGGGAGTAGCAATGAGCAGTTCTTC. Translation gives CASSFSGSSNEQFF.

This clone has only one observation. This chain joins TRBV5-4 and TRBJ2-7, with 10 positions matching TRBD2. Germline V gene sequence: CDR1 SGHNT, CDR2 YYREEE (reference sequence). The V gene end was trimmed by 3 bases and the J gene end by 0 bases; junction bases not matched to a gene: 15. The CDR3 sequence is 19 residues long. The CDR3 coding sequence is TGTGCCAGCAGCTCCCGGAGAGCGGGAGGGGGTTTTAGCTCCTACGAGCAGTACTTC. It yields the protein CASSSRRAGGGFSSYEQYF.

Written as DNA, the CDR3 is TGTGCCTGGAGGATCCGGGAGAACACTGAAGCTTTCTTT. Translation: CAWRIRENTEAFF. This chain links TRBV30 with TRBJ1-1; D not certain. CDR1 and CDR2 (germline): GTSNPN, SVGIG (reference sequence). V was cut by 3 bases and J by 1 base, with 9 bases left in between. CDR3 length: 13 amino acids.

This sequence joins TRBV6-1 and TRBJ1-3, with a possible D match to TRBD1 (5 bases). Germline CDR1 and CDR2: MNHNS and SASEGT. The V end lost 4 bases, the J end lost 0 bases, and 13 bases lay between the germline ends. The CDR3 is 16 residues long. The CDR3 coding sequence is TGTGCCAGCAGTGGCGAATCGACAGCCTCTGGAAACACCATATATTTT. Translation: CASSGESTASGNTIYF.

The rearrangement uses TRBV5-6 and TRBJ1-1; D call uncertain. Germline V gene data show CDR1 as SGHDT and CDR2 as YYEEEE. The CDR3 consists of 14 residues. V lost 1 base and J 3 bases, leaving 10 bases between the germline ends. The CDR3 DNA reads TGTGCCAGCAGCTTGAGGGCGTCACACACTGAAGCTTTCTTT. Amino acid sequence: CASSLRASHTEAFF.

The chain uses TRBV18 and TRBJ1-2; 11 nucleotides line up with TRBD1. CDR1 and CDR2 (germline): KGHSH, LQKENI. The CDR3 is made up of 15 amino acids. The junction had 5 bases not matched to a gene; V was cut back by 0 bases and J by 8 bases. Written as DNA, the CDR3 is TGTGCCAGCTCACCACCGATGGACAGGGGGCACGGCTACACCTTC. It codes for CASSPPMDRGHGYTF.

This chain connects TRBV28 to TRBJ1-2; 9 nucleotides align to TRBD1. This CDR3 has 14 amino acids. Germline assignment: CDR1 MDHEN and CDR2 SYDVKM. V lost 6 bases, J lost 3 bases, and 5 bases stayed unmatched. In DNA form, the CDR3 reads TGTGCCAGCAGGAGAAGGACAGGGGACTATGGCTACACCTTC. Its translation: CASRRRTGDYGYTF.

The chain employs TRBV12-1 and TRBJ1-2; the D call of TRBD1 is as the table states it, not checked on the DNA. TRBV12-1 has pseudogene status. This CDR3 region has 17 residues. The CDR3 reads CASNNPPKGQKGNGYTF. The DNA of the CDR3 is TGTGCCAGCAACAACCCCCCGAAGGGACAGAAGGGGAATGGCTACACCTTC.

This rearrangement joins TRBV19 to TRBJ2-3, with D uncertain. This CDR3 contains 13 residues. Per germline, CDR1 LNHDA and CDR2 SQIVND (reference sequence). Deletions cut 3 bases from V and 6 bases from J, with 10 bases between. This CDR3 is CASSIRSRDTQYF. In DNA form, the CDR3 reads TGTGCCAGTAGTATCCGTAGCAGGGATACGCAGTATTTT.

This clone was seen only once. V and J are TRBV7-9 and TRBJ1-6, with a tentative D call TRBD1 (6 bases). V lost 1 base, J lost 3 bases, and 16 bases lay in between. The germline V gene has CDR1 SEHNR and CDR2 FQNEAQ (reference sequence). CDR3 length: 18 amino acids. Here the CDR3 DNA reads TGTGCCAGCAGCTTAGGTCCCGCCCGACAGGACTATAATTCACCCCTCCACTTT. Translating it yields CASSLGPARQDYNSPLHF.

This chain connects TRBV24-1 to TRBJ2-5; D might be TRBD1 (6 bases). The CDR3 is 12 residues long. V lost 7 bases, J lost 1 base, and 6 bases lay in between. Per the germline V gene, CDR1 is KGHDR and CDR2 is SFDVKD. DNA for the CDR3: TGTGCCACCAGGGACAGCCAAGAGACCCAGTACTTC. The encoded protein is CATRDSQETQYF.

This chain connects TRBV19 to TRBJ1-1; tentative D call: TRBD1 (5 bases). Germline V gene sequence: CDR1 LNHDA, CDR2 SQIVND (reference sequence). Trimming took 10 bases from V and 4 from J, leaving 10 bases between them. The CDR3 contains 11 residues. The CDR3 DNA reads as TGTGCCACAGAGAGGGGCACTGAAGCTTTCTTT. Its protein product is CATERGTEAFF.

The chain combines TRBV6-2 or TRBV6-3 with TRBJ1-2; 7 nucleotides match TRBD1. Germline CDR1 and CDR2: MNHEY and SVGEGT. CDR3 size: 15 residues. V was pared by 1 base and J by 4 bases, with 6 bases of the junction left unmatched. The CDR3 nucleotides are TGTGCCAGCAGTTACTTGACAGGGCTCACCTATGGCTACACCTTC. It specifies CASSYLTGLTYGYTF.

The chain joins TRBV5-4 to TRBJ1-2, with TRBD1 identical over 8 bases. Trimming at V came to 0 bases and at J to 1 base, leaving 5 bases not matched to a gene. This CDR3 comprises 16 residues. CDR1 is SGHNT, CDR2 YYREEE, per germline (reference sequence). The CDR3 bases are TGTGCCAGCAGCTTGGTGGGACAGGCTTTTAACTATGGCTACACCTTC. Amino acids: CASSLVGQAFNYGYTF.

The chain couples TRBV11-2 to TRBJ2-1; no reliable D call. The CDR3 sequence is 13 residues long. Trimming took off 0 bases at V and 10 bases at J, with 10 bases between the two ends. CDR1 is SGHAT, CDR2 FQNNGV, per germline. The CDR3 reads CASSLDGRAEQFF. In DNA form, the CDR3 reads TGTGCCAGCAGCTTAGATGGTCGGGCAGAGCAGTTCTTC.

V usage is TRBV19 and J usage is TRBJ2-7; 14 bases are shared with TRBD2. The ends lost 2 bases at V and 7 bases at J; junction bases unmatched: 13. CDR3 size: 18 residues. Germline CDR1 and CDR2: LNHDA and SQIVND (reference sequence). In nucleotides, the CDR3 is TGTGCCAGTAGTATAATCCCCCTGGGACTAGCGGGAGTCGGGGAGCAGTACTTC. Protein: CASSIIPLGLAGVGEQYF.

The gene calls are TRBV29-1 and TRBJ1-1; maybe TRBD1 (6 bases). From germline, CDR1 is SQVTM and CDR2 ANQGSEA. The CDR3 spans 14 residues. Trimming removed 0 bases from V and 4 bases from J, with 12 bases in between. The chain's CDR3 is CSVEDWGLATEAFF. Here the CDR3 DNA reads TGCAGCGTTGAAGATTGGGGGCTAGCCACTGAAGCTTTCTTT.

The chain couples TRBV18 to TRBJ2-1; D is undetermined. The CDR3 has 10 amino acids. CDR1 is KGHSH, CDR2 LQKENI, per germline. Trimming removed 4 bases from V and 7 bases from J, with 2 bases in between. Here the CDR3 reads CASSRNEQFF. The CDR3 DNA follows: TGTGCCAGCTCACGGAATGAGCAGTTCTTC.

The CDR3 sequence is CASGSGQNTGELFF. The CDR3 DNA reads TGTGCCAGCGGGTCGGGACAGAACACCGGGGAGCTGTTTTTT. The chain is built from TRBV6-4 and TRBJ2-2; D is perhaps TRBD1 (6 bases). The CDR3 extends over 14 amino acids. Germline V lookup: CDR1 MRHNA, CDR2 SNTAGT. Trimming took off 8 bases at V and 1 base at J, with 11 bases between the two ends.

The V gene is TRBV5-1, the J gene TRBJ1-2, with unresolved D. The V and J ends lost 1 base and 5 bases respectively, with 9 bases between them. This CDR3 has 13 residues. Germline V gives CDR1 SGHRS, CDR2 YFSETQ. CDR3 DNA sequence: TGCGCCAGCAGCTTGACGACAAGATATGGCTACACCTTC. It codes for CASSLTTRYGYTF.

The rearrangement uses TRBV5-1 and TRBJ1-1, with 12 bases that match TRBD1. The V gene's germline CDR1 is SGHRS and CDR2 YFSETQ. V gave up 7 bases and J gave up 10 bases; unmatched junction bases: 5. This CDR3 spans 12 amino acids. Here the CDR3 reads CASPGQGAGAFF. As DNA, the CDR3 is TGCGCCAGCCCGGGACAGGGGGCTGGAGCTTTCTTT.

The sample holds one count of this clone. The same CDR3 is also encoded by other DNA sequences in this sample. V gene TRBV5-1 combines with J gene TRBJ2-7; maybe TRBD2 (5 bases). Trimming removed 0 bases from V and 4 bases from J, with 8 bases in between. The CDR3 length is 13 residues. The germline V gene has CDR1 SGHRS and CDR2 YFSETQ. DNA for the CDR3: TGCGCCAGCAGCTTGGGTCGGGATTACGAGCAGTACTTC. Translated, it gives CASSLGRDYEQYF.

The chain recombines TRBV24-1 with TRBJ2-1; D is uncertain. Per the germline V gene, CDR1 is KGHDR and CDR2 is SFDVKD. The CDR3 loop spans 14 amino acids. V was trimmed by 2 bases and J by 7 bases, leaving 11 bases between them. CDR3 protein: CATSDSVLGNEQFF. As DNA, the CDR3 is TGTGCCACCAGTGATTCCGTCCTGGGAAATGAGCAGTTCTTC.

The gene calls are TRBV3-1 (or the pseudogene TRBV3-2) and TRBJ2-1, with 9 nucleotides matching TRBD2. Germline V gives CDR1 LGHDT, CDR2 YNNKEL (reference sequence). The CDR3 contains 16 residues. V shed 2 bases, J shed 6 bases, and the junction held 8 bases outside the gene matches. CDR3 protein: CASSQPASGVANEQFF. The CDR3 nucleotides read TGTGCCAGCAGCCAACCGGCTAGCGGGGTTGCCAATGAGCAGTTCTTC.

The rearrangement links TRBV7-8 to TRBJ1-1; the D gene is possibly TRBD1 (5 bases). The CDR3 loop spans 16 amino acids. Looked up from germline, CDR1 is SGHVS and CDR2 is FQNEAQ. Trimming removed 5 bases at V and 0 bases at J, with 16 bases between. This chain's CDR3 is CASSTHFDRLNTEAFF. CDR3 bases: TGTGCCAGCAGCACCCACTTTGACAGATTGAACACTGAAGCTTTCTTT. Combining the CDR3 with reference TRBV7-8 and TRBJ1-1 gives the whole variable domain GAGVSQSPRYKVAKRGQDVALRCDPISGHVSLFWYQQALGQGPEFLTYFQNEAQLDKSGLPSDRFFAERPEGSVSTLKIQRTQQEDSAVYLCASSTHFDRLNTEAFFGQGTRLTVV.